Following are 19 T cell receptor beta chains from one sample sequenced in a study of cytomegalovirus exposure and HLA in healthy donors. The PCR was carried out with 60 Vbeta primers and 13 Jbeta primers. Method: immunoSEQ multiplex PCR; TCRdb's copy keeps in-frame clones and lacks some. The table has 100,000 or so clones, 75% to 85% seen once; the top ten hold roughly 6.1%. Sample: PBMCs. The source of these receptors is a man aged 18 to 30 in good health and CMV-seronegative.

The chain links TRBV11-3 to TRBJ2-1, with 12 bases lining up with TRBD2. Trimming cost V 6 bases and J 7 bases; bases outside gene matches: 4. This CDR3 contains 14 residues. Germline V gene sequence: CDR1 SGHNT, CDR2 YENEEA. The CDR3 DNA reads TGTGCCAGCAGATGGACTAGCGGGAAAAATGAGCAGTTCTTC. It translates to CASRWTSGKNEQFF.

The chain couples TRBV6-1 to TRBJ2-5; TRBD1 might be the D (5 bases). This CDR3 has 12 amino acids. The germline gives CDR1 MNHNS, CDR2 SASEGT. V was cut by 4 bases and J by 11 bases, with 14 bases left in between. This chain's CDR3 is CASSVWGEEQYF. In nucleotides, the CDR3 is TGTGCCAGCAGTGTGTGGGGCGAGGAGCAGTACTTC.

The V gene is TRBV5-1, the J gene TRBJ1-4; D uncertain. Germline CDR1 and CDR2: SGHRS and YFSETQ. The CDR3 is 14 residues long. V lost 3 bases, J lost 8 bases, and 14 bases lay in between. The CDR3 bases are TGCGCCAGCAGCTCTACAGCTCTGAAGGAAAAACTGTTTTTT. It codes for CASSSTALKEKLFF.

CDR3 protein: CASSLRTGSNEKLFF. The CDR3 DNA reads as TGTGCCAGCTCACTCCGGACAGGATCTAATGAAAAACTGTTTTTT. The chain joins TRBV18 to TRBJ1-4; 7 nucleotides agree with TRBD1. CDR3 length equals 15 residues. Germline V lookup: CDR1 KGHSH, CDR2 LQKENI. Trimming at V came to 4 bases and at J to 3 bases, leaving 5 bases not matched to a gene.

As DNA, the CDR3 is TGTGCCAGCAGCCCCCACGCGAGGGGGCAGTCAGAGACCCAGTACTTC. Translating gives CASSPHARGQSETQYF. The genes are TRBV5-8 and TRBJ2-5, with TRBD1 matching 7 bases. Germline V gene lookup returns CDR1 SGHTS and CDR2 YDEGEE. V was pared by 4 bases and J by 4 bases, with 13 bases of the junction left unmatched. The CDR3 runs 16 residues.

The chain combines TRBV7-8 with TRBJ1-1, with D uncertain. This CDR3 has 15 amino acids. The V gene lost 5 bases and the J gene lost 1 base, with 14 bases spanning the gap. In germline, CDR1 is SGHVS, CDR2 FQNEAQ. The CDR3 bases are TGTGCCAGCAGCCCTCACCGGGTGGGGAACACTGAAGCTTTCTTT. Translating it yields CASSPHRVGNTEAFF.

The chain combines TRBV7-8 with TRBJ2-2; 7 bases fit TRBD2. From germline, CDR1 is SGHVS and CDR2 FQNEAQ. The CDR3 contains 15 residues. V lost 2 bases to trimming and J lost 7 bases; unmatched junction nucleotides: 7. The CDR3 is CASSLSGLVGGELFF. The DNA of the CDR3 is TGTGCCAGCAGCTTAAGTGGACTAGTCGGCGGGGAGCTGTTTTTT.

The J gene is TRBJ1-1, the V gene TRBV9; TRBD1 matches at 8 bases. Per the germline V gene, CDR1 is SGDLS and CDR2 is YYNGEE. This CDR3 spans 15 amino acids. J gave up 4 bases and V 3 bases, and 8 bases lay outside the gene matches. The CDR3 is CASSALGTGGTEAFF. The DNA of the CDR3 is TGTGCCAGCAGCGCCCTGGGAACAGGGGGCACTGAAGCTTTCTTT.

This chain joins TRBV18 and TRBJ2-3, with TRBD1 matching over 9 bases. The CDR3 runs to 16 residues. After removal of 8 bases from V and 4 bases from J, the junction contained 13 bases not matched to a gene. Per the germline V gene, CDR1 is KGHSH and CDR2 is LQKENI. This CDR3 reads CASRLSPGQGPDTQYF. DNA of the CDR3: TGTGCCAGCCGACTTTCCCCGGGACAGGGCCCAGATACGCAGTATTTT.

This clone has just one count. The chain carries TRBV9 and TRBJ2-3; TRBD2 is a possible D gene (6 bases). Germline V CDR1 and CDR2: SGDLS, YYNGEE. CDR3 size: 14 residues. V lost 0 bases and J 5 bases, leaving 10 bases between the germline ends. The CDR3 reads CASSVDWREDTQYF. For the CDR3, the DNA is TGTGCCAGCAGCGTAGATTGGCGGGAAGATACGCAGTATTTT.

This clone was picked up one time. The CDR3 region has the DNA TGTGCCAGTAAGAGACAGGGGGCGCCCGGTGAGCAGTTCTTC. It codes for CASKRQGAPGEQFF. The J gene is TRBJ2-1, the V gene TRBV19; 10 positions agree with TRBD1. This CDR3 has 14 amino acids. Germline CDR1 is LNHDA and CDR2 is SQIVND (reference sequence). V lost 7 bases and J lost 9; bases outside the gene matches: 9.

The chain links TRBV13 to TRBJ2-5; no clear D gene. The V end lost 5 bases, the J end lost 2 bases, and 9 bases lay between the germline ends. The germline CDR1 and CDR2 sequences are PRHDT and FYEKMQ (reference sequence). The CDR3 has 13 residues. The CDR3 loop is CASSILPQETQYF. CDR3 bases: TGTGCCAGCAGCATACTACCTCAAGAGACCCAGTACTTC.

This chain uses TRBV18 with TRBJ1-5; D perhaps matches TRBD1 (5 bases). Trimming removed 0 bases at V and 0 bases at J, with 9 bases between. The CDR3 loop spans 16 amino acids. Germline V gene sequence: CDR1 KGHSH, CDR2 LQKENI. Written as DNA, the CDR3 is TGTGCCAGCTCACCACCCAGGGACTATAGCAATCAGCCCCAGCATTTT. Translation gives CASSPPRDYSNQPQHF.

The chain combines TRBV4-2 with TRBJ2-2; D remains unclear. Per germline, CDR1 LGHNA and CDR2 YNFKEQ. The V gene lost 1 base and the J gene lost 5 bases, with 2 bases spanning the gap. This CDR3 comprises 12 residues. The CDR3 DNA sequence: TGTGCCAGCAGCCAAGTAACCGGGGAGCTGTTTTTT. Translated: CASSQVTGELFF.

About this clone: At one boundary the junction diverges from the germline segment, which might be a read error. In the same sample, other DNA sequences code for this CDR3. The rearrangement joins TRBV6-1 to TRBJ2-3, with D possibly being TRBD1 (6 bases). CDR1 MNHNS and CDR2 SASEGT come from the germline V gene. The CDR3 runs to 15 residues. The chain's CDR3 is CASSGNLGGADTQYF. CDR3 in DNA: TGTGCTAGCAGTGGTAACTTAGGGGGTGCAGATACGCAGTATTTT.

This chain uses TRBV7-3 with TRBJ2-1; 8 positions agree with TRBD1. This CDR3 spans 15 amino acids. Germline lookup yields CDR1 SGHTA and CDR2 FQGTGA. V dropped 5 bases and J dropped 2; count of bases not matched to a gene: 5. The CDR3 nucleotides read TGTGCCAGCAGCCTACAGGGGGTAACCTACAATGAGCAGTTCTTC. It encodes CASSLQGVTYNEQFF.

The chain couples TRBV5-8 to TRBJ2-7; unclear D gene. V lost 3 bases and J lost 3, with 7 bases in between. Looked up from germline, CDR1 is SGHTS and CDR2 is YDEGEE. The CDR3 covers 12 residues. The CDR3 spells CASSSDNYEQYF. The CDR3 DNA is TGTGCCAGCAGCTCCGACAACTACGAGCAGTACTTC.

The CDR3 here is CASSHGQGATEAFF. CDR3 nucleotide sequence: TGCGCCAGCAGCCACGGACAGGGGGCCACTGAAGCTTTCTTT. V and J are TRBV5-1 and TRBJ1-1; 11 bases are a match to TRBD1. CDR1 and CDR2 (germline): SGHRS, YFSETQ. The CDR3 runs to 14 residues. V shed 4 bases and J 4 bases; nucleotides not matched to a gene: 3.

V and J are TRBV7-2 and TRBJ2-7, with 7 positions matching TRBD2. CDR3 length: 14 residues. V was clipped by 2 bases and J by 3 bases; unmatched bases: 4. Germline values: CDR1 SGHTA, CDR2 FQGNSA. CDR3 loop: CASSLTGLFYEQYF. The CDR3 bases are TGTGCCAGCAGCTTAACGGGACTATTCTACGAGCAGTACTTC.